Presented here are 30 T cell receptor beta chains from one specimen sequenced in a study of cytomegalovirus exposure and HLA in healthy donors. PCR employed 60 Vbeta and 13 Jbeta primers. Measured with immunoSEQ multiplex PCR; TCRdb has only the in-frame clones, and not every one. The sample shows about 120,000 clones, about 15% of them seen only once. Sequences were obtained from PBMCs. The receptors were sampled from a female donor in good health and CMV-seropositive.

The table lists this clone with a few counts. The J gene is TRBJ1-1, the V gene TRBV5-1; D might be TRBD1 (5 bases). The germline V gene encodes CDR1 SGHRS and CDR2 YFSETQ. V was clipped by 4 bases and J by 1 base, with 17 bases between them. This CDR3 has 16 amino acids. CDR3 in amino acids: CASSSFGGFGNTEAFF. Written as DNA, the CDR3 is TGCGCCAGCAGCAGCTTCGGGGGTTTCGGGAACACTGAAGCTTTCTTT. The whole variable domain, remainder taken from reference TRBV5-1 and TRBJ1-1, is KAGVTQTPRYLIKTRGQQVTLSCSPISGHRSVSWYQQTPGQGLQFLFEYFSETQRNKGNFPGRFSGRQFSNSRSEMNVSTLELGDSALYLCASSSFGGFGNTEAFFGQGTRLTVV.

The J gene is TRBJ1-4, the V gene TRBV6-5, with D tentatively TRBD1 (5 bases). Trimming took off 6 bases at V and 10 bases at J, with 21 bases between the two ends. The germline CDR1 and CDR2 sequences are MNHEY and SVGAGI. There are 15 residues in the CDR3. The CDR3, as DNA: TGTGCCAGCAGCCCAACTGGGGCGAAGGTCGGAAAACTGTTTTTT. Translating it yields CASSPTGAKVGKLFF.

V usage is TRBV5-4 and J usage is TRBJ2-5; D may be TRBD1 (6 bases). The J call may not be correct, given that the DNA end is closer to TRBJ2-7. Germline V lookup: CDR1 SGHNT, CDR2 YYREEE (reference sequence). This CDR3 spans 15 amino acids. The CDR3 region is CASSLFGRGTYEQYF. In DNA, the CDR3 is TGTGCCAGCAGCTTGTTTGGCAGGGGCACCTACGAGCAGTACTTC.

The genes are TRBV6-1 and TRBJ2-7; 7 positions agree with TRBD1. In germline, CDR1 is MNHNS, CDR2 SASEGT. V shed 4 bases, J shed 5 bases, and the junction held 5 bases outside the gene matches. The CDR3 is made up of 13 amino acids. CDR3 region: CASSARQGHEQYF. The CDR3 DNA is TGTGCCAGCAGTGCACGACAGGGCCACGAGCAGTACTTC.

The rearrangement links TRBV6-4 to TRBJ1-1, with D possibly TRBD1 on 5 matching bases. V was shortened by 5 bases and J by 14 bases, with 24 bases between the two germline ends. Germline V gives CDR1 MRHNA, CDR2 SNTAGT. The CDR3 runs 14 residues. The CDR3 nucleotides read TGTGCCAGCAGTCGCGGACCGACAGTGAAATTACTCTTCTTT. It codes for CASSRGPTVKLLFF.

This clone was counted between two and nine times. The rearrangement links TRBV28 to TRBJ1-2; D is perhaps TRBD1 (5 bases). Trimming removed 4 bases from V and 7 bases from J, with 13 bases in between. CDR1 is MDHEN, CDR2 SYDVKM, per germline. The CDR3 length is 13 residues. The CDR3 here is CASSSSHGAGYTF. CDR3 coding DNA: TGTGCCAGCAGTTCATCGCATGGGGCTGGCTACACCTTC.

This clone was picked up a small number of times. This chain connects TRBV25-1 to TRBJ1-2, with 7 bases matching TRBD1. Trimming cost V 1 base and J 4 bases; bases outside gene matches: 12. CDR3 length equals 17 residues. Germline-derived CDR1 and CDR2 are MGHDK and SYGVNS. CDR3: CASSEFPNRGEGYGYTF. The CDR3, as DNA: TGTGCCAGCAGTGAATTCCCAAACAGGGGTGAAGGCTATGGCTACACCTTC.

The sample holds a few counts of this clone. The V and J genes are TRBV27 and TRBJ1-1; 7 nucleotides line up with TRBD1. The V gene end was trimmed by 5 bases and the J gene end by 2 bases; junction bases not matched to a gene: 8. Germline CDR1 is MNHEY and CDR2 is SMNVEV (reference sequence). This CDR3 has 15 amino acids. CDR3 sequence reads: CASSLGQATNTEAFF. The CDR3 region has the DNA TGTGCCAGCAGTCTCGGACAGGCGACTAACACTGAAGCTTTCTTT.

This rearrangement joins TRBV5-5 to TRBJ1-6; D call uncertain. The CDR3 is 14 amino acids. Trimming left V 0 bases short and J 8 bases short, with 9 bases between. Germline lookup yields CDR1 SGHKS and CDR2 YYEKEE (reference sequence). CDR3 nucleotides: TGTGCCAGCAGCTTGGGGCTCGGGGATTCACCCCTCCACTTT. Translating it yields CASSLGLGDSPLHF.

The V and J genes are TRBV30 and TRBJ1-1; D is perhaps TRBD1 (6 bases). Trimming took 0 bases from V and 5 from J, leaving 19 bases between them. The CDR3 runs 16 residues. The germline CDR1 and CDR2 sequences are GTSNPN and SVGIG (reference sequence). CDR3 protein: CAWSVLLWQGRTEAFF. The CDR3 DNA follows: TGTGCCTGGAGTGTACTTTTGTGGCAGGGGAGAACTGAAGCTTTCTTT.

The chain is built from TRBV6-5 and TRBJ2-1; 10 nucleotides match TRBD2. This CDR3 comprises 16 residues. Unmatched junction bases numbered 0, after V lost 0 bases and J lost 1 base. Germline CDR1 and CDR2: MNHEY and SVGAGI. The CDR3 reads CASSYSLAGSYNEQFF. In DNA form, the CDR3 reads TGTGCCAGCAGTTACTCACTAGCGGGATCCTACAATGAGCAGTTCTTC.

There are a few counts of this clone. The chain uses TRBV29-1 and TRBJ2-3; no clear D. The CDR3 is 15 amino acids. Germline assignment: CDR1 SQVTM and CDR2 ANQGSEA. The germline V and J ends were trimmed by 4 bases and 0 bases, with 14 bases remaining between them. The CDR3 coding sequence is TGCAGCGTTGGTTCGTTGGCCCCGAGCACAGATACGCAGTATTTT. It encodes CSVGSLAPSTDTQYF.

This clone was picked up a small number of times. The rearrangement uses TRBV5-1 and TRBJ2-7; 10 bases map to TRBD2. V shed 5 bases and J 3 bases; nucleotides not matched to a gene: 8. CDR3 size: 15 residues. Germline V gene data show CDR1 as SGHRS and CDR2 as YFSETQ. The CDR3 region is CASRLDSGRIYEQYF. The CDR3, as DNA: TGCGCCAGCAGGTTAGATAGCGGGAGGATCTACGAGCAGTACTTC.

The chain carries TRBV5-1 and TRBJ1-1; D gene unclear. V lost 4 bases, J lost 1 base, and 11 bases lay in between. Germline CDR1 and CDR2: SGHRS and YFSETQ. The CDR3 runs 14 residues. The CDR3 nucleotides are TGCGCCAGCAGCCCAACCTTCAGGAACACTGAAGCTTTCTTT. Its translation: CASSPTFRNTEAFF.

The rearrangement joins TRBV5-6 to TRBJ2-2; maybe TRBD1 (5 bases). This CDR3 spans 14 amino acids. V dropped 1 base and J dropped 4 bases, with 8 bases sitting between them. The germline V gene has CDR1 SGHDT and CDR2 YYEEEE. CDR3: CASSLQGFTGELFF. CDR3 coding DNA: TGTGCCAGCAGCTTGCAGGGTTTCACCGGGGAGCTGTTTTTT.

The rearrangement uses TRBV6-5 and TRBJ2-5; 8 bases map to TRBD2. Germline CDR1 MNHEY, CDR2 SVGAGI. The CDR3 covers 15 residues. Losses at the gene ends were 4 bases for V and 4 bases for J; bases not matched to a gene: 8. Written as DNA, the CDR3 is TGTGCCAGCAGTTCCGCGGCGGGGGGCCCAGAGACCCAGTACTTC. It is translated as CASSSAAGGPETQYF.

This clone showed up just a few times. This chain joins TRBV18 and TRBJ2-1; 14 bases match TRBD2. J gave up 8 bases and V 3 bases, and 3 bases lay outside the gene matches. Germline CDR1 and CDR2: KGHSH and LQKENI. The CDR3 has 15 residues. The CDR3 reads CASSPTSGRAYEQFF. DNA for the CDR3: TGTGCCAGCTCACCGACTAGCGGGAGGGCCTATGAGCAGTTCTTC.

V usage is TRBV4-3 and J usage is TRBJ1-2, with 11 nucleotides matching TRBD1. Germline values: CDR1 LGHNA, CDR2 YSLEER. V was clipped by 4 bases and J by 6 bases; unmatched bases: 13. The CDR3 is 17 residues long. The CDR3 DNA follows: TGCGCCAGCAGCCCGGGGACAGGGGGTATTCATACGGATGGCTACACCTTC. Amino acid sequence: CASSPGTGGIHTDGYTF.

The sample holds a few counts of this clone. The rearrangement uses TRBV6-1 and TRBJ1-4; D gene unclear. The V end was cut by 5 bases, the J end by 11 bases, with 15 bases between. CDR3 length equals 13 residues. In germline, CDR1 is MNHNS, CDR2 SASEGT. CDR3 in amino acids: CASSLNLGGKLFF. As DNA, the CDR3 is TGTGCCAGCAGTCTCAACTTAGGCGGGAAACTGTTTTTT.

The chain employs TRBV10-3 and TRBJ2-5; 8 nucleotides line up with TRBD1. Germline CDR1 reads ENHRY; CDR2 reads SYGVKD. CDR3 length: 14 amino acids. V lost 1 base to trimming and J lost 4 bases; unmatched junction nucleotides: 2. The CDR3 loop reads CAISEWTGLETQYF. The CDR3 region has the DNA TGTGCCATCAGTGAGTGGACAGGGTTAGAGACCCAGTACTTC.

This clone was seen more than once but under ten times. The CDR3 region has the DNA TGTGCCAGCAGTTCTTACAGGGATGAAGCTTTCTTT. Translating it yields CASSSYRDEAFF. V is TRBV28 and J is TRBJ1-1; D may be TRBD1 (6 bases). Trimming took off 4 bases at V and 7 bases at J, with 10 bases between the two ends. The germline V gene has CDR1 MDHEN and CDR2 SYDVKM. The CDR3 runs to 12 residues.

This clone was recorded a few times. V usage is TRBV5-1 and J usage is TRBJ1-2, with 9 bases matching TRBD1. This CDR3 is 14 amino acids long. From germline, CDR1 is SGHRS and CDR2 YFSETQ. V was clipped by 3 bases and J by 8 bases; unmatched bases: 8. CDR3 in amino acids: CASSSLQGADGYTF. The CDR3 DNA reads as TGCGCCAGCAGCTCTCTACAGGGGGCGGACGGCTACACCTTC.

The CDR3: CASSQDSGGTEAFF. CDR3 sequence (DNA): TGTGCCAGCAGCCAGGATTCAGGGGGCACTGAAGCTTTCTTT. The chain links TRBV4-2 to TRBJ1-1; 7 nucleotides align to TRBD1. The CDR3 consists of 14 residues. The trim removed 3 bases at V and 4 bases at J, leaving 5 bases unmatched. Germline assignment: CDR1 LGHNA and CDR2 YNFKEQ.

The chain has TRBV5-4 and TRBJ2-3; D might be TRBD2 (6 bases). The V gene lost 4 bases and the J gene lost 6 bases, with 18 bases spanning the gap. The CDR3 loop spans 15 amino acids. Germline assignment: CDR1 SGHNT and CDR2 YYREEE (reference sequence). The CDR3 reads CASSPPLRGGDTQYF. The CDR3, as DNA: TGTGCCAGCAGCCCCCCACTGCGGGGTGGGGATACGCAGTATTTT.

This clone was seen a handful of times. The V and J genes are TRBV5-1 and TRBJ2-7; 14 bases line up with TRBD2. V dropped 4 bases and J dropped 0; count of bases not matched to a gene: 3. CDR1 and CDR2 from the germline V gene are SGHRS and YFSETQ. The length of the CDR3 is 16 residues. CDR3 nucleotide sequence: TGCGCCAGCAGCCCCGGGACTAGCGGGAGCTCCTACGAGCAGTACTTC. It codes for CASSPGTSGSSYEQYF.

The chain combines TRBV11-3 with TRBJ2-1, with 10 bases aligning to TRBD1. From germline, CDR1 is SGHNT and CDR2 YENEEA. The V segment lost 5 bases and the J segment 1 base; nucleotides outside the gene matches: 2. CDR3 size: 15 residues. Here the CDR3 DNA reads TGTGCCAGCAGCCCGGGACAGGGGTCCTACAATGAGCAGTTCTTC. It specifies CASSPGQGSYNEQFF.

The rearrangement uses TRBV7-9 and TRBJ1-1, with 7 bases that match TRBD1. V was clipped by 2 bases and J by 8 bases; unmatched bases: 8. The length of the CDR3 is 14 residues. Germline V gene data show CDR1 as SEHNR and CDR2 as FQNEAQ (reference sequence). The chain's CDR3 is CASSLSPGQREAFF. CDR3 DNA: TGTGCCAGCAGCTTAAGTCCGGGACAGCGAGAAGCTTTCTTT.

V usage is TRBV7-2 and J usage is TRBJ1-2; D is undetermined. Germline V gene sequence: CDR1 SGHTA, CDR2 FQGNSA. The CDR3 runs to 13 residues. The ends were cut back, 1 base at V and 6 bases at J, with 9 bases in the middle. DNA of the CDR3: TGTGCCAGCAGCTTAGACAGAAGAAATGGCTACACCTTC. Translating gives CASSLDRRNGYTF.

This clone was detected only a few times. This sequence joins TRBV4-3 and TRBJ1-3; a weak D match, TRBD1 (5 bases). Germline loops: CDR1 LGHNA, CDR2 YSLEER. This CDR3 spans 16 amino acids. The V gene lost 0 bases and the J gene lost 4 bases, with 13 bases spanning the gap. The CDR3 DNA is TGCGCCAGCAGCCAAGATCCAGGGCTCTTGGGAAACACCATATATTTT. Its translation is CASSQDPGLLGNTIYF.

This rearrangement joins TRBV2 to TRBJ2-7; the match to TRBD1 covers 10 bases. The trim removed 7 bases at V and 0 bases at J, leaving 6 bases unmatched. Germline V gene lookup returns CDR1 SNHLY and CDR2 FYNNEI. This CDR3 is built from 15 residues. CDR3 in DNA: TGTGCCAGCATGGGACAGGGGAGTTCCTCCTACGAGCAGTACTTC. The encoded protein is CASMGQGSSSYEQYF.